This T cell receptor beta chain stems from a study of post-analysis software for immune sequencing data. The overall study: Secondary progressive, relapsing-remitting and progressive-relapsing multiple sclerosis were among the included disease courses.

Comments on this clonotype: Its antigen is still unknown.

Built from TCR beta cDNA, the libraries had unique molecular identifiers in them. Each CDR3 protein gets one entry after TCRdb re-called the PCR reads with MiXCR. The sample has about 800,000 distinct CDR3 sequences, roughly 30% seen once. Broader study findings: Pronounced co-clustering by F measure was evident among identically batched samples. In patients, five or six TRBV segments were more frequent than in controls, with TRBV5-6, TRBV5-1 and TRBV20-1 among them.

This CDR3 is built from 13 residues. The germline CDR1 and CDR2 sequences are SGHTA and FQGNSA. V was clipped by 0 bases and J by 9 bases, with 9 bases between them. The TCR originated in a girl between 10 and 17 years old with multiple sclerosis. Sequencing was done on a sample of blood. The chain employs TRBV7-2 and TRBJ2-1; a possible D gene is TRBD2 (5 bases). As DNA, the CDR3 is TGTGCCAGCAGCTTAGCGGGAGAGTCTGAGCAGTTCTTC. As protein: CASSLAGESEQFF.